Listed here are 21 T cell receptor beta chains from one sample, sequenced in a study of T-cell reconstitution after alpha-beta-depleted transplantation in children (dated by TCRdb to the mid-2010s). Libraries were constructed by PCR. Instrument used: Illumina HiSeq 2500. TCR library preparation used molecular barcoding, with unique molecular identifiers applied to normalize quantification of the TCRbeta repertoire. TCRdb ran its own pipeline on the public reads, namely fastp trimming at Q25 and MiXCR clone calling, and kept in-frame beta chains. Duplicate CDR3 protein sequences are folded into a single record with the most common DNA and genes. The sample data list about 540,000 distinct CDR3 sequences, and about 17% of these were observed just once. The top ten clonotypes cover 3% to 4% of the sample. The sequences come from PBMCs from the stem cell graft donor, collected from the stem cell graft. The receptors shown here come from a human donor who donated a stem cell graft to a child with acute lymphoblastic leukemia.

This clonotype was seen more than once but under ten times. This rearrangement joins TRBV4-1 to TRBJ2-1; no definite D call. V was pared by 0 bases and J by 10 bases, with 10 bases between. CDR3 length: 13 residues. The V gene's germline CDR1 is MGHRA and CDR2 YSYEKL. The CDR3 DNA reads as TGCGCCAGCAGCCAAGATAAGAGGAGCGAGCAGTTCTTC. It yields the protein CASSQDKRSEQFF.

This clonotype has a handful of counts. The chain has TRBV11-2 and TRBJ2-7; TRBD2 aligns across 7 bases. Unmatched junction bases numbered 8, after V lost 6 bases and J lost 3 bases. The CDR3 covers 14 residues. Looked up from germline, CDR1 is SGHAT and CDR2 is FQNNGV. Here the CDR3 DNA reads TGTGCCAGCAGACTAACTAGCGCCAACTACGAGCAGTACTTC. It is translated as CASRLTSANYEQYF. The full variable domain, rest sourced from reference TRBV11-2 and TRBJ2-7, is EAGVAQSPRYKIIEKRQSVAFWCNPISGHATLYWYQQILGQGPKLLIQFQNNGVVDDSQLPKDRFSAERLKGVDSTLKIQPAKLEDSAVYLCASRLTSANYEQYFGPGTRLTVT.

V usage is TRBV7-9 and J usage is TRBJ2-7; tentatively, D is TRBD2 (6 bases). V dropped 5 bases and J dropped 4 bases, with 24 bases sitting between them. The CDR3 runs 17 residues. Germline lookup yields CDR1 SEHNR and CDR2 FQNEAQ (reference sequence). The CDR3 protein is CASSPVGGRVRFYEQYF. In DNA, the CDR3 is TGTGCCAGCAGCCCGGTGGGGGGTCGAGTGAGGTTTTACGAGCAGTACTTC. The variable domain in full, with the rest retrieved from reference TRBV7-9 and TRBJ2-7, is DTGVSQNPRHKITKRGQNVTFRCDPISEHNRLYWYRQTLGQGPEFLTYFQNEAQLEKSRLLSDRFSAERPKGSFSTLEIQRTEQGDSAMYLCASSPVGGRVRFYEQYFGPGTRLTVT.

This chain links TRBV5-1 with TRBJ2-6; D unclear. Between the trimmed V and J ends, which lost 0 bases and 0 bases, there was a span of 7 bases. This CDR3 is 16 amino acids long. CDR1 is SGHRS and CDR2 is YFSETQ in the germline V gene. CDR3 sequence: CASSLGHASGANVLTF. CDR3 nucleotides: TGCGCCAGCAGCTTGGGACATGCCTCTGGGGCCAACGTCCTGACTTTC.

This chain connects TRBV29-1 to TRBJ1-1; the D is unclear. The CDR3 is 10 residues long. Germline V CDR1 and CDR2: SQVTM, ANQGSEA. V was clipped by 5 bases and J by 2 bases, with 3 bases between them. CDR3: CSVYNTEAFF. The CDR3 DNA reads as TGCAGCGTTTACAACACTGAAGCTTTCTTT.

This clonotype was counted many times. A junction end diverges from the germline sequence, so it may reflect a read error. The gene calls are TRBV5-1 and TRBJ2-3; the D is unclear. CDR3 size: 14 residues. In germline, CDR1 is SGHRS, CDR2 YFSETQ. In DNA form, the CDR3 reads TGTGCCAGCAGCTTTAGTTCTAGCACAGATACGCAGTATTTT. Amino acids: CASSFSSSTDTQYF.

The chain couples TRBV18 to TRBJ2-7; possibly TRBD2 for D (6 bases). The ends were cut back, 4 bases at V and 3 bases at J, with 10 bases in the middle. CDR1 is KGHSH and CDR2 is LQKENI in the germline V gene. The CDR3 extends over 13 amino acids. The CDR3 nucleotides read TGTGCCAGCTCACTATTGGGACTCTACGAGCAGTACTTC. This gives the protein CASSLLGLYEQYF.

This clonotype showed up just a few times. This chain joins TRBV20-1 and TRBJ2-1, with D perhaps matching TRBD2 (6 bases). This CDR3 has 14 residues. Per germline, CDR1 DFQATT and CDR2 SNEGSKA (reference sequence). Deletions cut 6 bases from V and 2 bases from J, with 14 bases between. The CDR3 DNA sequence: TGCAGTGCCCCCCCTAGCGCGCCCTACAATGAGCAGTTCTTC. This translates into CSAPPSAPYNEQFF.

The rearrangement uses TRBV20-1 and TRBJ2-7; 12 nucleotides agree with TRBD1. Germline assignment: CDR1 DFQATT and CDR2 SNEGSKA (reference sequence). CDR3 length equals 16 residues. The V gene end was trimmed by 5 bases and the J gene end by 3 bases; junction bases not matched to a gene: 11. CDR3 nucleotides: TGCAGTGCTGGAGGGGGACAGGGGGCCTTTAGCTACGAGCAGTACTTC. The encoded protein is CSAGGGQGAFSYEQYF.

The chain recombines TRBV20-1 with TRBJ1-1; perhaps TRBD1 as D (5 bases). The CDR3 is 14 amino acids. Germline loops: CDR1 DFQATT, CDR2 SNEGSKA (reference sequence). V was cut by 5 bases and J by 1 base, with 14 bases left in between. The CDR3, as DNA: TGCAGTGCTCAATCCGGGGGAGGGAACACTGAAGCTTTCTTT. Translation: CSAQSGGGNTEAFF.

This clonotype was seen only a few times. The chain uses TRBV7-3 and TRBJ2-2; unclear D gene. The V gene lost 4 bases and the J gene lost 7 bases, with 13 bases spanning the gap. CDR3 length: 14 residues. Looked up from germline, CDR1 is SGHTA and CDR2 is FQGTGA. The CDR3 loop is CASSSPRRVGELFF. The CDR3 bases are TGTGCCAGCAGCTCACCCCGTCGGGTCGGGGAGCTGTTTTTT.

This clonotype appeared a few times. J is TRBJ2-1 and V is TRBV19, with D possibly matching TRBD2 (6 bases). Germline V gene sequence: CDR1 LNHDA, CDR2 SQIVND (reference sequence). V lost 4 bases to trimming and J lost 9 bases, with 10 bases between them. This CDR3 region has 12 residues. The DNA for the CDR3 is TGTGCCAGTAGTAAATGGGGGGTTGAGCAGTTCTTC. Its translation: CASSKWGVEQFF.

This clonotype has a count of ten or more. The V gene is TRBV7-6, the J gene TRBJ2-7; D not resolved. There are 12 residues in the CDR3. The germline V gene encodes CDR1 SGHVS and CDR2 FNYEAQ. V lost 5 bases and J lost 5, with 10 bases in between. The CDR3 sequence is CASSGASDEQYF. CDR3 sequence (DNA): TGTGCCAGCAGCGGAGCGAGCGACGAGCAGTACTTC.

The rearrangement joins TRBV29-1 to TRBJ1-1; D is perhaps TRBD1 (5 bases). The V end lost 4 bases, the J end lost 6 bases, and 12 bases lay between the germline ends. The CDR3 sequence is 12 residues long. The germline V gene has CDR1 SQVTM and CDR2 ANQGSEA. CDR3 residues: CSVVPDSPEAFF. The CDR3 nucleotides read TGCAGCGTTGTTCCTGACAGTCCTGAAGCTTTCTTT.

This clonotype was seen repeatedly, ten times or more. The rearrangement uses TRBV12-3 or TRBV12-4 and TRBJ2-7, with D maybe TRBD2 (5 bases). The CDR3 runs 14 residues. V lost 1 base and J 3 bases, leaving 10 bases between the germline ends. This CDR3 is CASSLGRSFYEQYF. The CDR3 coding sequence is TGTGCCAGCAGTTTAGGGAGGAGTTTCTACGAGCAGTACTTC.

CDR3 sequence: CASRRTGDQETQYF. Here the CDR3 DNA reads TGTGCCAGCAGACGGACAGGGGACCAAGAGACCCAGTACTTC. The V call is TRBV7-9, the J call TRBJ2-5; the match to TRBD1 covers 9 bases. There are 14 residues in the CDR3. Germline V lookup: CDR1 SEHNR, CDR2 FQNEAQ (reference sequence). The V and J ends lost 6 bases and 0 bases, in that order; junction bases with no gene match: 2.

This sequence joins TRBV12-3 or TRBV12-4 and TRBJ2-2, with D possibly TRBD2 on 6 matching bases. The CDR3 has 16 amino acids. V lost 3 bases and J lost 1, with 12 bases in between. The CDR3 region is CASSFGGIQNTGELFF. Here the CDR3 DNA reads TGTGCCAGCAGTTTTGGGGGGATACAGAACACCGGGGAGCTGTTTTTT.

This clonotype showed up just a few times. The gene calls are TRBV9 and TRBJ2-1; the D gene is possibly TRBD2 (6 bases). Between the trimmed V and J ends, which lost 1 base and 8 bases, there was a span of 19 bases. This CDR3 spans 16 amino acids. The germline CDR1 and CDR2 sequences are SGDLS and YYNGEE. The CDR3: CASSVTGENRGYEQFF. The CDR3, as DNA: TGTGCCAGCAGCGTAACGGGGGAGAATCGGGGCTATGAGCAGTTCTTC.

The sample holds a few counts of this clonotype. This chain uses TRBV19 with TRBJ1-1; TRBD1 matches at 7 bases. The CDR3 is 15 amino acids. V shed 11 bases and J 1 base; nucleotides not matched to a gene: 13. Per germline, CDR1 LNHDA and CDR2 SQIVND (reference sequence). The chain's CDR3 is CACQDRTRQNTEAFF. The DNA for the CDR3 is TGTGCCTGCCAGGACAGGACCCGCCAGAACACTGAAGCTTTCTTT.

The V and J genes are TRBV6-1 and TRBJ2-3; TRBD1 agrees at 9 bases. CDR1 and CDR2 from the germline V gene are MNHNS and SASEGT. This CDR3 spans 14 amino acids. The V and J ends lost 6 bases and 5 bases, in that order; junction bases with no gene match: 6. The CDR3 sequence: CASSSGQGKDTQYF. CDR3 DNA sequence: TGTGCCAGCAGCTCGGGACAGGGAAAAGATACGCAGTATTTT.

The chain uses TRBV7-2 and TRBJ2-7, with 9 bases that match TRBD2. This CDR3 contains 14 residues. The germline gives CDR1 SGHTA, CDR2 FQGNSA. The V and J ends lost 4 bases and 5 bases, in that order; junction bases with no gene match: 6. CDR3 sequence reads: CASSSGLAVHEQYF. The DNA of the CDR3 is TGTGCCAGCAGCTCGGGACTAGCAGTACACGAGCAGTACTTC.